The 21 T cell receptor beta chains in this list originate from one sample, sequenced in a study of graft-versus-host responses after intestinal transplantation. Repertoires were generated with immunoSEQ multiplex PCR, while TCRdb's copy carries only in-frame clones and drops some. The table has 4,500 or so clones, about 25% seen once. Irradiated, violet-dye-labeled stimulators (around 200,000) were plated alongside around 200,000 CFSE-labeled responders. Sequencing was performed on alloreactive CD8+ T cells from a mixed lymphocyte reaction culture, taken before transplantation. The sample's subset: CFSE-low proliferating T cells sorted from roughly six-day pre-transplant mixed lymphocyte reaction (GvH or HvG direction). The receptors originated from a human patient who was an organ donor for intestinal transplantation.

Ten or more counts support this clone. The rearrangement links TRBV4-2 to TRBJ2-2; 7 bases match TRBD2. V lost 4 bases, J lost 7 bases, and 6 bases stayed unmatched. Germline V gene lookup returns CDR1 LGHNA and CDR2 YNFKEQ. The CDR3 has 14 residues. The CDR3 protein is CASSREGSGGELFF. CDR3 sequence (DNA): TGTGCCAGCAGCCGGGAGGGTTCAGGCGGGGAGCTGTTTTTT.

By sample share, this clone is medium-sized. This chain links TRBV5-1 with TRBJ2-1, with D perhaps TRBD2 (5 bases). V shed 1 base and J shed 5 bases, with 13 bases lying between them. The V gene's germline CDR1 is SGHRS and CDR2 YFSETQ. The CDR3 sequence is 15 residues long. CDR3 sequence: CASSLRVYGNNEQFF. Here the CDR3 DNA reads TGCGCCAGCAGCTTGCGAGTTTACGGGAACAATGAGCAGTTCTTC.

This clone was seen a handful of times. This chain uses TRBV11-3 with TRBJ1-2; no clear D gene. CDR3 length: 13 amino acids. The germline V and J ends were trimmed by 5 bases and 7 bases, with 14 bases remaining between them. The germline gives CDR1 SGHNT, CDR2 YENEEA. The CDR3 sequence: CASSLALWAGYTF. The CDR3 DNA reads TGTGCCAGCAGCCTAGCTCTGTGGGCTGGCTACACCTTC. Based on the CDR3 plus reference TRBV11-3 and TRBJ1-2, the full variable domain is EAGVVQSPRYKIIEKKQPVAFWCNPISGHNTLYWYLQNLGQGPELLIRYENEEAVDDSQLPKDRFSAERLKGVDSTLKIQPAELGDSAVYLCASSLALWAGYTFGSGTRLTVV.

The V call is TRBV6-5, the J call TRBJ2-1; 7 bases match TRBD1. V lost 6 bases and J lost 0; bases outside the gene matches: 5. This CDR3 has 15 residues. Germline CDR1 reads MNHEY; CDR2 reads SVGAGI. This CDR3 is CASRPPGGSYNEQFF. CDR3 sequence (DNA): TGTGCCAGCAGACCCCCAGGGGGCTCCTACAATGAGCAGTTCTTC.

The rearrangement joins TRBV5-4 to TRBJ2-7; 8 bases agree with TRBD1. Germline V gives CDR1 SGHNT, CDR2 YYREEE (reference sequence). Germline trimming cut 4 bases from V and 3 bases from J; bases unmatched to any gene: 0. The CDR3 extends over 12 amino acids. CDR3 nucleotide sequence: TGTGCCAGCAGCGGGACAGGCTACGAGCAGTACGTC. This encodes CASSGTGYEQYV.

V is TRBV7-6 and J is TRBJ1-1; no definite D call. Germline loops: CDR1 SGHVS, CDR2 FNYEAQ. Trimming left V 6 bases short and J 5 bases short, with 16 bases between. CDR3 length equals 14 residues. The CDR3 here is CASSSNSRWTEAFF. The CDR3, as DNA: TGTGCCAGCAGTTCTAATTCCCGGTGGACTGAAGCTTTCTTT.

This clone was detected a few times. The rearrangement joins TRBV5-1 to TRBJ2-6; D may be TRBD2 (6 bases). V dropped 1 base and J dropped 0 bases, with 11 bases sitting between them. Germline V lookup: CDR1 SGHRS, CDR2 YFSETQ. This CDR3 is 17 amino acids long. The CDR3 sequence is CASSLTAGSSGANVLTF. The CDR3 bases are TGCGCCAGCAGCTTGACGGCGGGATCCTCTGGGGCCAACGTCCTGACTTTC.

The rearrangement joins TRBV11-2 to TRBJ2-1; 7 bases align to TRBD2. CDR3 size: 15 residues. V lost 1 base to trimming and J lost 5 bases; unmatched junction nucleotides: 5. Germline CDR1 reads SGHAT; CDR2 reads FQNNGV. The CDR3 protein is CASSLAGGSNNEQFF. CDR3 DNA: TGTGCCAGCAGCTTAGCGGGGGGTTCTAACAATGAGCAGTTCTTC.

V is TRBV4-3 and J is TRBJ1-1, with D perhaps matching TRBD1 (5 bases). Looked up from germline, CDR1 is LGHNA and CDR2 is YSLEER. This CDR3 region has 13 residues. The V and J ends lost 4 bases and 6 bases respectively, with 12 bases between them. CDR3 amino acids: CASSRTGVSEAFF. Written as DNA, the CDR3 is TGCGCCAGCAGCCGAACGGGGGTTTCTGAAGCTTTCTTT.

In its sample, this clone was seen a few times. This chain connects TRBV10-3 to TRBJ1-6; D gene ambiguous. Deletions cut 3 bases from V and 0 bases from J, with 6 bases between. The CDR3 runs to 15 residues. Germline loops: CDR1 ENHRY, CDR2 SYGVKD. CDR3 DNA: TGTGCCATCAGTGACCGGAGCTCCTATAATTCACCCCTCCACTTT. Amino acid sequence: CAISDRSSYNSPLHF.

This clone turned up a few times. The chain is built from TRBV15 and TRBJ2-1, with a possible D match to TRBD2 (5 bases). V dropped 5 bases and J dropped 8 bases, with 16 bases sitting between them. Germline V gene sequence: CDR1 LNHNV, CDR2 YYDKDF (reference sequence). The CDR3 has 14 amino acids. The CDR3 sequence: CATSLRIGLDEQFF. CDR3 nucleotide sequence: TGTGCCACCAGCCTACGAATAGGACTCGATGAGCAGTTCTTC. The complete variable domain, with remaining parts taken from reference TRBV15 and TRBJ2-1, reads DAMVIQNPRYQVTQFGKPVTLSCSQTLNHNVMYWYQQKSSQAPKLLFHYYDKDFNNEADTPDNFQSRRPNTSFCFLDIRSPGLGDTAMYLCATSLRIGLDEQFFGPGTRLTVL.

CDR3 in DNA: TGTGCCAGCAGCTGGACTAGCGGGGGGTACAATGAGCAGTTCTTC. Translated: CASSWTSGGYNEQFF. This chain connects TRBV7-6 to TRBJ2-1, with 14 bases fitting TRBD2. This CDR3 has 15 amino acids. Germline V gives CDR1 SGHVS, CDR2 FNYEAQ. Trimming at V came to 4 bases and at J to 4 bases, leaving 0 bases not matched to a gene.

This clone showed up just a few times. This chain links TRBV5-5 with TRBJ2-7; D uncertain. This CDR3 region has 14 residues. Germline V gene sequence: CDR1 SGHKS, CDR2 YYEKEE (reference sequence). Trimming pared 0 bases from V and 4 bases from J, leaving 11 bases between. This CDR3 reads CASSLEKSAYEQYV. DNA for the CDR3: TGTGCCAGCAGCTTGGAGAAATCAGCGTACGAGCAGTACGTC.

In this sample, this clone turned up a few times. This chain connects TRBV5-1 to TRBJ2-7; the D gene is possibly TRBD2 (5 bases). CDR3 length: 10 residues. Trimming removed 4 bases at V and 7 bases at J, with 6 bases between. CDR1 is SGHRS, CDR2 YFSETQ, per germline. CDR3 sequence reads: CASSPGEQYV. CDR3 DNA sequence: TGCGCCAGCAGCCCGGGGGAGCAGTACGTC.

By frequency in the sample, this clone is medium-sized. The V call is TRBV5-1, the J call TRBJ1-1; D ambiguous. Trimming shortened V by 3 bases and J by 2 bases, and 8 bases separated the two germline ends. The CDR3 extends over 13 amino acids. The V gene's germline CDR1 is SGHRS and CDR2 YFSETQ. As DNA, the CDR3 is TGCGCCAGCAGCTCGCGGACTAACACTGAAGCTTTCTTT. This sequence encodes CASSSRTNTEAFF.

This CDR3 reads CASSRGRDRVSYEQYV. For the CDR3, the DNA is TGTGCCAGCAGCAGAGGGAGGGATAGGGTGTCCTACGAGCAGTACGTC. The rearrangement joins TRBV21-1 to TRBJ2-7; the tabulated D call, TRBD2, remains unverified against the DNA. TRBV21-1 is given as a pseudogene. This CDR3 contains 16 residues.

This clone was seen only a few times. The genes are TRBV5-4 and TRBJ2-1, with TRBD2 identical over 7 bases. The CDR3 runs 17 residues. V gave up 0 bases and J gave up 3 bases; unmatched junction bases: 9. CDR1 SGHNT and CDR2 YYREEE come from the germline V gene (reference sequence). As DNA, the CDR3 is TGTGCCAGCAGCTTGGTTTCGTGGGGGGGGTACTACAATGAGCAGTTCTTC. Amino acids: CASSLVSWGGYYNEQFF.

The chain is built from TRBV23-1 and TRBJ2-7; D may be TRBD2 (5 bases). TRBV23-1 is placed among ORFs of uncertain function. Trimming left V 3 bases short and J 1 base short, with 13 bases between. The CDR3 runs 15 residues. The DNA for the CDR3 is TGCGCCAGCAGTCACCGCACCGGGGTTTCCTACGAGCAGTACGTC. Protein: CASSHRTGVSYEQYV.

The V and J genes are TRBV27 and TRBJ1-5; 7 nucleotides match TRBD1. Germline CDR1 reads MNHEY; CDR2 reads SMNVEV (reference sequence). The junction had 10 bases not matched to a gene; V was cut back by 8 bases and J by 3 bases. This CDR3 comprises 15 residues. CDR3 sequence: CASQPVRGPNQPQHF. The CDR3 DNA reads as TGTGCCAGCCAGCCGGTGAGGGGGCCCAATCAGCCCCAGCATTTT.

This clone was counted only a few times. One end of the junction fails to match germline, which may point to a read error. In the same sample, other DNA sequences code for this CDR3. V is TRBV4-1 and J is TRBJ1-2; TRBD1 is a possible D gene (6 bases). CDR3 size: 15 residues. CDR1 MGHRA and CDR2 YSYEKL come from the germline V gene. The CDR3 nucleotides read TGTGCCAGCAGCCAATGGGGGCCAGACAACTATGGCTACACCTTC. Amino acids: CASSQWGPDNYGYTF.

By sample fraction, this clone is medium-sized (0.01 to 0.1%). The rearrangement joins TRBV27 to TRBJ2-5, with 9 bases that match TRBD1. The CDR3 extends over 13 amino acids. In germline, CDR1 is MNHEY, CDR2 SMNVEV (reference sequence). With V trimmed by 6 bases and J by 4 bases, 3 bases remained unmatched. CDR3 loop: CASSWTGAETQYF. In nucleotides, the CDR3 is TGTGCCAGCAGCTGGACAGGGGCAGAGACCCAGTACTTC.